This entry lists 18 T cell receptor beta chains sequenced from one sample in a study of radiotherapy plus CTLA-4 blockade in lung cancer. TCRdb's copy holds only in-frame clones and misses some; the assay was immunoSEQ multiplex PCR. This sample has tens of thousands of clones, with approximately 83% found just once. Sequences were derived from peripheral blood, sampled from a patient treated with radiotherapy plus ipilimumab. The origin of the receptors is a human donor with non-small cell lung cancer who had a partial response to radiotherapy plus ipilimumab.

The DNA for the CDR3 is TGTGCCAGCAGCCCGCCAGCAGATACGCAGTATTTT. Amino acid sequence: CASSPPADTQYF. The gene calls are TRBV7-2 and TRBJ2-3; no clear D gene. The CDR3 contains 12 residues. The V end lost 5 bases, the J end lost 4 bases, and 7 bases lay between the germline ends. Germline assignment: CDR1 SGHTA and CDR2 FQGNSA.

The chain is built from TRBV28 and TRBJ1-1; TRBD1 matches at 9 bases. Germline values: CDR1 MDHEN, CDR2 SYDVKM. CDR3 length: 13 residues. V was clipped by 8 bases and J by 4 bases; unmatched bases: 5. The DNA for the CDR3 is TGTGCCAGCCAAGACAGGGGGACCACTGAAGCTTTCTTT. Amino acid sequence: CASQDRGTTEAFF.

This chain links TRBV18 with TRBJ2-5; D is unresolved. The V end was cut by 0 bases, the J end by 4 bases, with 12 bases between. Germline V gene sequence: CDR1 KGHSH, CDR2 LQKENI. The CDR3 consists of 15 residues. CDR3 residues: CASSPPSGQRETQYF. CDR3 bases: TGTGCCAGCTCACCACCGTCGGGTCAAAGAGAGACCCAGTACTTC.

For the CDR3, the DNA is TGTGCCAGCAGCTTAGGGTCAGGGGCTGAAGCTTTCTTT. Translated: CASSLGSGAEAFF. V usage is TRBV7-9 and J usage is TRBJ1-1, with D possibly TRBD1 on 6 matching bases. V was shortened by 1 base and J by 6 bases, with 9 bases between the two germline ends. The germline gives CDR1 SEHNR, CDR2 FQNEAQ (reference sequence). The CDR3 runs to 13 residues.

The V call is TRBV10-3, the J call TRBJ2-1; TRBD1 might be the D (6 bases). Per the germline V gene, CDR1 is ENHRY and CDR2 is SYGVKD. The length of the CDR3 is 16 residues. V gave up 4 bases and J gave up 9 bases, with 22 bases separating them. Written as DNA, the CDR3 is TGTGCCATCAGTGTGAAGCCCACAGGGAGTACGGGTGAGCAGTTCTTC. Translated, it gives CAISVKPTGSTGEQFF.

This rearrangement joins TRBV5-6 to TRBJ2-2; 9 bases fit TRBD1. In germline, CDR1 is SGHDT, CDR2 YYEEEE. The CDR3 has 17 residues. J was trimmed by 1 base and V by 4 bases; bases with no gene match: 8. CDR3 amino acids: CASSRSPGQGNTGELFF. DNA of the CDR3: TGTGCCAGCAGCCGATCCCCGGGACAGGGGAACACCGGGGAGCTGTTTTTT. The full variable domain, rest sourced from reference TRBV5-6 and TRBJ2-2, is DAGVTQSPTHLIKTRGQQVTLRCSPKSGHDTVSWYQQALGQGPQFIFQYYEEEERQRGNFPDRFSGHQFPNYSSELNVNALLLGDSALYLCASSRSPGQGNTGELFFGEGSRLTVL.

The chain links TRBV27 to TRBJ1-2; 7 bases match TRBD1. Looked up from germline, CDR1 is MNHEY and CDR2 is SMNVEV (reference sequence). The CDR3 extends over 12 amino acids. The V gene end was trimmed by 5 bases and the J gene end by 7 bases; junction bases not matched to a gene: 4. The CDR3 is CASSPDRVGYTF. As DNA, the CDR3 is TGTGCCAGCAGTCCCGACAGGGTTGGCTACACCTTC.

This clone was picked up a small number of times. V and J are TRBV4-2 and TRBJ2-3, with 9 bases fitting TRBD2. Germline V gene lookup returns CDR1 LGHNA and CDR2 YNFKEQ. The V and J ends lost 4 bases and 5 bases, in that order; junction bases with no gene match: 13. This CDR3 spans 17 amino acids. The CDR3: CASSPPLSGSAIDTQYF. DNA for the CDR3: TGTGCCAGCAGCCCCCCCCTTAGCGGGAGTGCGATAGATACGCAGTATTTT.

As DNA, the CDR3 is TGTGCCAGCAGTCCCCACACCCAGGCCACAGATACGCAGTATTTT. Residues: CASSPHTQATDTQYF. The chain employs TRBV27 and TRBJ2-3; D is ambiguous. CDR1 MNHEY and CDR2 SMNVEV come from the germline V gene (reference sequence). This CDR3 has 15 amino acids. The ends were cut back, 5 bases at V and 2 bases at J, with 14 bases in the middle.

The chain couples TRBV7-2 to TRBJ2-3; D is ambiguous. Trimming removed 1 base at V and 2 bases at J, with 7 bases between. CDR3 length: 14 residues. Germline V gene lookup returns CDR1 SGHTA and CDR2 FQGNSA. CDR3 nucleotide sequence: TGTGCCAGCAGCTTAGACACGTACACAGATACGCAGTATTTT. It is translated as CASSLDTYTDTQYF.

The chain couples TRBV11-2 to TRBJ2-7; possibly TRBD1 for D (5 bases). The CDR3 extends over 15 amino acids. CDR1 is SGHAT and CDR2 is FQNNGV in the germline V gene. V gave up 4 bases and J gave up 3 bases, with 16 bases separating them. The CDR3 region has the DNA TGTGCCAGCAGCTCGCAGGGTAGCCCGCTCTACGAGCAGTACGTC. This codes for CASSSQGSPLYEQYV.

The chain employs TRBV28 and TRBJ2-7, with 13 bases identical to TRBD2. Germline V gene sequence: CDR1 MDHEN, CDR2 SYDVKM. CDR3 length: 15 residues. With 5 bases clipped from V and 3 bases from J, the junction kept 4 bases outside the gene matches. CDR3 DNA sequence: TGTGCCAGCAGTGGACTAGCGGGAGAAGTCTACGAGCAGTACGTC. Its translation: CASSGLAGEVYEQYV.

The rearrangement joins TRBV5-1 to TRBJ2-5; perhaps TRBD2 as D (6 bases). Trimming left V 3 bases short and J 1 base short, with 7 bases between. Germline V gene lookup returns CDR1 SGHRS and CDR2 YFSETQ. The length of the CDR3 is 13 residues. CDR3 sequence reads: CASSSAGQETQYF. The CDR3 DNA follows: TGCGCCAGCAGCTCAGCGGGCCAAGAGACCCAGTACTTC.

V gene TRBV28 combines with J gene TRBJ1-1, with a tentative D call TRBD1 (5 bases). V shed 3 bases and J shed 3 bases, with 8 bases lying between them. Germline V gene sequence: CDR1 MDHEN, CDR2 SYDVKM. The CDR3 extends over 13 amino acids. CDR3 in amino acids: CASSFKGYTEAFF. CDR3 bases: TGTGCCAGCAGTTTTAAGGGGTACACTGAAGCTTTCTTT.

In this sample, this clone turned up a few times. This chain links TRBV28 with TRBJ2-1, with 10 nucleotides matching TRBD2. The V gene's germline CDR1 is MDHEN and CDR2 SYDVKM. The CDR3 covers 14 residues. Unmatched junction bases numbered 3, after V lost 6 bases and J lost 4 bases. CDR3 coding DNA: TGTGCCAGCAGGAAGCGGGAGGGGTACAATGAGCAGTTCTTC. Translating it yields CASRKREGYNEQFF.

This clone was picked up one time. The DNA for the CDR3 is TGTGCCATCAACCCTGGACAGGGGGGACCCAACTATGGCTACACCTTC. Translation gives CAINPGQGGPNYGYTF. V and J are TRBV10-3 and TRBJ1-2; 10 nucleotides align to TRBD1. CDR3 length: 16 amino acids. Germline V gives CDR1 ENHRY, CDR2 SYGVKD. The V segment lost 7 bases and the J segment 2 bases; nucleotides outside the gene matches: 10.

The gene calls are TRBV6-6 and TRBJ2-1; the match to TRBD2 covers 13 bases. The germline CDR1 and CDR2 sequences are MNHNY and SVGAGI (reference sequence). The ends lost 6 bases at V and 8 bases at J; junction bases unmatched: 7. The CDR3 totals 15 residues. CDR3 nucleotides: TGTGCCAGCAGCCTACTAGCGGGAGGGGGGGATGAGCAGTTCTTC. Protein sequence: CASSLLAGGGDEQFF.

The V gene is TRBV30, the J gene TRBJ1-5; D not resolved. The germline V and J ends were trimmed by 0 bases and 6 bases, with 12 bases remaining between them. The length of the CDR3 is 14 residues. CDR1 and CDR2 from the germline V gene are GTSNPN and SVGIG (reference sequence). In DNA, the CDR3 is TGTGCCTGGAGTGTAGGCAGCGCTACTCAGCCCCAGCATTTT. Translating it yields CAWSVGSATQPQHF.